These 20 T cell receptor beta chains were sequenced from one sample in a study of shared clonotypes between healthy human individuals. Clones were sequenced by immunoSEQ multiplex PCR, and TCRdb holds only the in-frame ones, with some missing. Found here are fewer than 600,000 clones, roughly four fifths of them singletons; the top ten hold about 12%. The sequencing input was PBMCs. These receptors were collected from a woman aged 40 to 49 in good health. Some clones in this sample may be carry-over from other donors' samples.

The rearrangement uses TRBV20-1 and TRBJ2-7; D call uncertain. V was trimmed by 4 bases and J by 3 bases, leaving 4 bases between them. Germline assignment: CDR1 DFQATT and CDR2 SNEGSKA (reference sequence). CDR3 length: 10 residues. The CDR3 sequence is CSAMDYEQYF. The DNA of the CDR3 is TGCAGTGCTATGGACTACGAGCAGTACTTC.

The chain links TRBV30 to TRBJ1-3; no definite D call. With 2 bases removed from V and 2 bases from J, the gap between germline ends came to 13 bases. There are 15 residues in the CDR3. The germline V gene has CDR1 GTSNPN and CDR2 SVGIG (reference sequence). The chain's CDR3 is CAWSPTLTPGNTIYF. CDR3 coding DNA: TGTGCCTGGAGTCCAACACTAACCCCTGGAAACACCATATATTTT.

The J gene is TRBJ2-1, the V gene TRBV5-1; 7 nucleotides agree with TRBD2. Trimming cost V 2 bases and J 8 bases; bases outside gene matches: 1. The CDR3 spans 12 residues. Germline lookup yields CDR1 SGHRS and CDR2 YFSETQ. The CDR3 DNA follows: TGCGCCAGCAGCTTTACTAGCGATGAGCAGTTCTTC. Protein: CASSFTSDEQFF.

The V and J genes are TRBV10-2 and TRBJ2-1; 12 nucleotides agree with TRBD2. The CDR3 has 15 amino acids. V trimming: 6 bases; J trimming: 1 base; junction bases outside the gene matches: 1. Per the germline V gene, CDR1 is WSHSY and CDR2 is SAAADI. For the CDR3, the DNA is TGCGCCAGCAGACTAGCGGGAGGATCCTACAATGAGCAGTTCTTC. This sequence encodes CASRLAGGSYNEQFF.

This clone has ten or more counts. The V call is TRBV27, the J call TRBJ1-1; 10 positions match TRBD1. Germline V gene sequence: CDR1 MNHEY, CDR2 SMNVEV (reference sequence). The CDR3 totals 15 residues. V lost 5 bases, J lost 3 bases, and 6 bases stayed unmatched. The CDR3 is CASSPRTGGDTEAFF. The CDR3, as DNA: TGTGCCAGCAGTCCCAGGACAGGGGGGGACACTGAAGCTTTCTTT.

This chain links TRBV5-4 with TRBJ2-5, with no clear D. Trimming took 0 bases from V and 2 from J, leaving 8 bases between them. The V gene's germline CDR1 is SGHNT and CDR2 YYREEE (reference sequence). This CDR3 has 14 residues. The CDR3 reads CASSLDPEQETQYF. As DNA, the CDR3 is TGTGCCAGCAGCTTGGACCCAGAACAAGAGACCCAGTACTTC.

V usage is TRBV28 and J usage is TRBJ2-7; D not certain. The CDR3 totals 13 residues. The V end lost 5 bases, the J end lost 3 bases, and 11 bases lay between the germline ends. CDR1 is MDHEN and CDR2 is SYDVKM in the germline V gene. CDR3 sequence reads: CASSTPINYEQYF. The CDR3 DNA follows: TGTGCCAGCAGTACCCCAATCAACTACGAGCAGTACTTC.

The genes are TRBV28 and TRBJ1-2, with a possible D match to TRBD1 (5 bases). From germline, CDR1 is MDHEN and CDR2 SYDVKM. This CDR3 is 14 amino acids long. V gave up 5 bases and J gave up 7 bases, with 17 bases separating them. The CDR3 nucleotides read TGTGCCAGCAGTGTGCCGGGCAGGGCCGTTGGCTACACCTTC. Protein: CASSVPGRAVGYTF.

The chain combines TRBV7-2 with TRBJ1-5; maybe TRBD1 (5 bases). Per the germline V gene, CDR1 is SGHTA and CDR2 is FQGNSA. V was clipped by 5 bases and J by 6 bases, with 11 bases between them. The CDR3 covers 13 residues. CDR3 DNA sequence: TGTGCCAGCAGCGGCAGGGCTGGTCAGCCCCAGCATTTT. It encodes CASSGRAGQPQHF.

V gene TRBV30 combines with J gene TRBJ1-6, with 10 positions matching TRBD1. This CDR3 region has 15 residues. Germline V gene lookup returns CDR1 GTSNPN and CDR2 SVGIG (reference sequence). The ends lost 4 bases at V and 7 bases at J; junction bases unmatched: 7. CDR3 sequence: CAWTPSGQGNSPLHF. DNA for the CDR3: TGTGCCTGGACCCCATCGGGACAGGGGAATTCACCCCTCCACTTT. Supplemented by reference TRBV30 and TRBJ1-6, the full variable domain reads SQTIHQWPATLVQPVGSPLSLECTVEGTSNPNLYWYRQAAGRGLQLLFYSVGIGQISSEVPQNLSASRPQDRQFILSSKKLLLSDSGFYLCAWTPSGQGNSPLHFGNGTRLTVT.

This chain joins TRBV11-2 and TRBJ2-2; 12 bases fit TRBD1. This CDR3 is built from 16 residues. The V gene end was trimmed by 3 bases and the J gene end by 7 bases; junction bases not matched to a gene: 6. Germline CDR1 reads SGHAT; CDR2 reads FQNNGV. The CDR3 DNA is TGTGCCAGCAGCTTTACGGGACAGGGGGCGATCGGGGAGCTGTTTTTT. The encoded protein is CASSFTGQGAIGELFF.

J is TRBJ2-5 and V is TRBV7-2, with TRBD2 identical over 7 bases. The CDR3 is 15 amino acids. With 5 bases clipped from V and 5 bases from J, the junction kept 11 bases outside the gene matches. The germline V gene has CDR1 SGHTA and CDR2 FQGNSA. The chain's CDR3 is CASSPLGTIEETQYF. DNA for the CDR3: TGTGCCAGCAGCCCCCTCGGGACTATTGAGGAGACCCAGTACTTC.

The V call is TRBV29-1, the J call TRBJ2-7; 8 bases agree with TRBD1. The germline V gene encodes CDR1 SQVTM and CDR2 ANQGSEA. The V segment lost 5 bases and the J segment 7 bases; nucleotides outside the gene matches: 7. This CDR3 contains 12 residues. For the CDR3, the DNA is TGCAGCGTTCAGGGGGCAAAGGATGAGCAGTACTTC. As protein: CSVQGAKDEQYF.

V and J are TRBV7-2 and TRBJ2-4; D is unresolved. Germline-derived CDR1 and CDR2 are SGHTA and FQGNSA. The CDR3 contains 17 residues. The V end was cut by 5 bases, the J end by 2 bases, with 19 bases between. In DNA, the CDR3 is TGTGCCAGCAGCCCCGGGCTTCCCCTCTCAACCAAAAACATTCAGTACTTC. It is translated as CASSPGLPLSTKNIQYF. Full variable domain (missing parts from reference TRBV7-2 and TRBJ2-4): GAGVSQSPSNKVTEKGKDVELRCDPISGHTALYWYRQSLGQGLEFLIYFQGNSAPDKSGLPSDRFSAERTGGSVSTLTIQRTQQEDSAVYLCASSPGLPLSTKNIQYFGAGTRLSVL.

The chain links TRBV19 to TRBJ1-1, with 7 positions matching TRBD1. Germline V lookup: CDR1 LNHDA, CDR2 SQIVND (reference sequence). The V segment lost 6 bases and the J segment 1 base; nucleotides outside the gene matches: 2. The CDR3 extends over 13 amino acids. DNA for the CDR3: TGTGCCAGTAGAGGGGGCCCGAACACTGAAGCTTTCTTT. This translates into CASRGGPNTEAFF.

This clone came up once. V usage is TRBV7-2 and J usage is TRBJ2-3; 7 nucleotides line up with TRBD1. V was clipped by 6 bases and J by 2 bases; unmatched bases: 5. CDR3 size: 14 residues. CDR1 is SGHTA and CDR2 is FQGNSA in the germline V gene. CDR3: CASRPGQTTDTQYF. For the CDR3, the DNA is TGTGCCAGCAGACCGGGACAGACCACAGATACGCAGTATTTT.

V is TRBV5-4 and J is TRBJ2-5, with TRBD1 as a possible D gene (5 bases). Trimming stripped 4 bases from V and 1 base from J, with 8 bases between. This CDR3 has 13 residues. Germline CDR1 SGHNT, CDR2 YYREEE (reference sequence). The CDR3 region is CASSLDTQETQYF. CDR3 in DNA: TGTGCCAGCAGCCTGGACACCCAAGAGACCCAGTACTTC.

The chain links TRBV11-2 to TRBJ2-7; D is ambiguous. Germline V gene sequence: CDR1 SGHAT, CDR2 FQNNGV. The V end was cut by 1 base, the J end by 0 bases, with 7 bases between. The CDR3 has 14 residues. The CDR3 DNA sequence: TGTGCCAGCAGCTTAGCACCTTCCTCCTACGAGCAGTACTTC. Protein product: CASSLAPSSYEQYF.

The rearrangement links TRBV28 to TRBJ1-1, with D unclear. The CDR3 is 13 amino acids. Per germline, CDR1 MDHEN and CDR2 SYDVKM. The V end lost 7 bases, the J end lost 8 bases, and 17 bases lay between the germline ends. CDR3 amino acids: CASTQGGSREAFF. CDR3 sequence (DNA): TGTGCCAGCACCCAAGGAGGAAGTCGAGAAGCTTTCTTT.

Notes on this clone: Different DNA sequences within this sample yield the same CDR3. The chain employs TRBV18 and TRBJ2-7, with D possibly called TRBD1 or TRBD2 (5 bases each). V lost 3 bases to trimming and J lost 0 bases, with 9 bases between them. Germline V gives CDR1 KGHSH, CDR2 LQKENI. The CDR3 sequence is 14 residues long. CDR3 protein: CASSPRDDSYEQYF. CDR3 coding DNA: TGTGCCAGCTCACCCCGGGACGACTCCTACGAGCAGTACTTC.